The present T cell receptor (beta chain) was sequenced within a study of blood T cell repertoires in COVID-19. Whole-study context: Sample material is recorded as cDNA or gDNA derived from T cells, B-cell-depleted T cells, or PBMCs.

As processed by the authors: Reference gene primers were amplified, and this amplification served to estimate nucleated cell counts. TCRdb's table, derived via immunoSEQ multiplex PCR, lists solely in-frame clones and lacks some. That table supplies the V and J calls and clone size; D and trimming were determined from the DNA. The data hold around 260,000 clones, with about 85% observed a single time. This CDR3 is built from 14 residues. Between the trimmed V and J ends, which lost 2 bases and 5 bases, there was a span of 12 bases. Per germline, CDR1 MNHEY and CDR2 SMNVEV (reference sequence). Sample: peripheral blood. The TCR was taken from a man in his late teens or twenties with active or convalescent COVID-19. The chain recombines TRBV27 with TRBJ1-2; possibly TRBD1 for D (6 bases). This chain's CDR3 is CASSLAGDTYGYTF. For the CDR3, the DNA is TGTGCCAGCAGTTTAGCAGGGGACACATATGGCTACACCTTC.